The 4 T cell receptor beta chains below all came from one sample that was sequenced in a study of CD8+CD57+ T cells in acquired aplastic anemia (dated by TCRdb to 2017 to 2018). Expansion of CD8+CD57+ cells had been shown by flow cytometry in the patients chosen for sequencing. TCRdb records Illumina HiSeq 2000 as the sequencer. Profiling of TCR beta VDJ combinations and CDR3 sequences used genomic DNA as the template. TCRdb cleaned the public reads at Q25 with fastp, built clones with MiXCR and kept in-frame beta chains. CDR3 protein duplicates are merged, each entry listing the most common genes and DNA. Recorded for this sample are approximately 150,000 distinct CDR3 sequences; about 45% of them occurred a single time. The ten largest make up more than 0.95% of the sample. Sequencing was performed on sorted CD4+, CD8+, or CD8+CD57+ T cells (not recorded which) from PBMCs. The receptor set was obtained from a human donor with aplastic anemia.

The chain combines TRBV25-1 with TRBJ2-1, with unresolved D. Germline V CDR1 and CDR2: MGHDK, SYGVNS. This CDR3 region has 14 residues. Trimming pared 7 bases from V and 5 bases from J, leaving 15 bases between. The CDR3 spells CASTHQTHNNEQFF. As DNA, the CDR3 is TGTGCCAGCACCCACCAGACACACAACAATGAGCAGTTCTTC.

This clonotype was recorded only once. CDR3 amino acids: CASSKKTGTGSYEQYF. The CDR3 nucleotides read TGTGCCAGCAGTAAAAAAACCGGGACAGGGAGCTACGAGCAGTACTTC. The rearrangement uses TRBV2 and TRBJ2-7; 9 bases fit TRBD1. This CDR3 contains 16 residues. In germline, CDR1 is SNHLY, CDR2 FYNNEI. The junction had 11 bases not matched to a gene; V was cut back by 5 bases and J by 3 bases.

This clonotype was seen many times. The chain combines TRBV5-5 with TRBJ2-6, with TRBD2 as a possible D gene (6 bases). Germline V lookup: CDR1 SGHKS, CDR2 YYEKEE (reference sequence). This CDR3 region has 16 residues. Trimming took off 1 base at V and 2 bases at J, with 10 bases between the two ends. In DNA, the CDR3 is TGTGCCAGCAGCTTGATGGGGGGAACTGGGGCCAACGTCCTGACTTTC. This translates into CASSLMGGTGANVLTF. Full variable domain (rest looked up from reference TRBV5-5 and TRBJ2-6): DAGVTQSPTHLIKTRGQQVTLRCSPISGHKSVSWYQQVLGQGPQFIFQYYEKEERGRGNFPDRFSARQFPNYSSELNVNALLLGDSALYLCASSLMGGTGANVLTFGAGSRLTVL.

The rearrangement joins TRBV20-1 to TRBJ1-6; no firm D call. V was shortened by 3 bases and J by 9 bases, with 18 bases between the two germline ends. CDR1 and CDR2 from the germline V gene are DFQATT and SNEGSKA (reference sequence). This CDR3 is built from 15 residues. The CDR3 here is CSASEDAKHTSPLHF. Here the CDR3 DNA reads TGCAGTGCTAGTGAGGACGCCAAACACACTTCACCCCTCCACTTT.